The 11 T cell receptor beta chains below were found in one sample sequenced in a study of blood T cell repertoires in COVID-19. Sequencing was performed with immunoSEQ multiplex PCR; in TCRdb, only in-frame clones are kept and a portion is missing. This sample has 95,000 to 150,000 clones; around nine tenths occur once, and the top ten carry 0.88%. The specimen sequenced was peripheral blood. The receptors were sampled from a woman in her forties or fifties with active or convalescent COVID-19.

The V gene is TRBV4-2, the J gene TRBJ2-5; D gene unclear. V lost 0 bases and J 4 bases, leaving 3 bases between the germline ends. Germline lookup yields CDR1 LGHNA and CDR2 YNFKEQ. This CDR3 is built from 12 residues. The CDR3 DNA reads as TGTGCCAGCAGCCAAGATCGAGAGACCCAGTACTTC. As protein: CASSQDRETQYF.

The chain combines TRBV5-1 with TRBJ2-2; 12 nucleotides agree with TRBD1. Germline V CDR1 and CDR2: SGHRS, YFSETQ. Trimming at V came to 8 bases and at J to 6 bases, leaving 8 bases not matched to a gene. The CDR3 loop spans 15 amino acids. The CDR3 protein is CASRAGTGGSGELFF. The CDR3 DNA sequence: TGCGCCAGTAGAGCCGGGACAGGGGGCTCCGGGGAGCTGTTTTTT.

The V call is TRBV28, the J call TRBJ1-2; no clear D gene. This CDR3 region has 11 residues. The V gene lost 4 bases and the J gene lost 4 bases, with 4 bases spanning the gap. Germline lookup yields CDR1 MDHEN and CDR2 SYDVKM. The CDR3 is CASSYSYGYTF. CDR3 coding DNA: TGTGCCAGCAGTTACAGCTATGGCTACACCTTC.

This chain uses TRBV4-3 with TRBJ1-2; D is ambiguous. The CDR3 sequence is 13 residues long. From germline, CDR1 is LGHNA and CDR2 YSLEER. Trimming stripped 3 bases from V and 8 bases from J, with 13 bases between. The CDR3 reads CASSHKGGLGYTF. CDR3 bases: TGCGCCAGCAGCCACAAGGGAGGTTTAGGCTACACCTTC.

J is TRBJ1-3 and V is TRBV19; the D gene is possibly TRBD1 (5 bases). The CDR3 totals 15 residues. The germline V gene has CDR1 LNHDA and CDR2 SQIVND (reference sequence). V lost 6 bases and J lost 0, with 12 bases in between. The CDR3 sequence is CASRRDRSSGNTIYF. In DNA, the CDR3 is TGTGCCAGTAGGAGAGACAGAAGCTCTGGAAACACCATATATTTT.

The rearrangement joins TRBV10-1 to TRBJ1-1; 11 bases agree with TRBD1. V trimming: 10 bases; J trimming: 1 base; junction bases outside the gene matches: 8. Germline V gene sequence: CDR1 WNHNN, CDR2 SYGVQD (reference sequence). The CDR3 totals 15 residues. The CDR3 is CATPGQGDPNTEAFF. Here the CDR3 DNA reads TGCGCCACCCCGGGACAGGGGGACCCGAACACTGAAGCTTTCTTT.

This clone has at least ten counts. The V and J genes are TRBV2 and TRBJ2-5; D may be TRBD2 (6 bases). V dropped 6 bases and J dropped 2 bases, with 25 bases sitting between them. CDR1 SNHLY and CDR2 FYNNEI come from the germline V gene. The CDR3 covers 18 residues. CDR3 bases: TGTGCCAGCAGGCGTGGCGGGACTGACCAAATTAATCAAGAGACCCAGTACTTC. It yields the protein CASRRGGTDQINQETQYF.

This rearrangement joins TRBV30 to TRBJ1-1, with a tentative D call TRBD1 (5 bases). Looked up from germline, CDR1 is GTSNPN and CDR2 is SVGIG (reference sequence). The CDR3 spans 12 residues. V lost 5 bases and J 4 bases, leaving 11 bases between the germline ends. The chain's CDR3 is CAWGDQGTEAFF. The DNA for the CDR3 is TGTGCCTGGGGGGATCAGGGCACTGAAGCTTTCTTT.

The chain is built from TRBV3-1 (or the pseudogene TRBV3-2) and TRBJ2-7; 7 positions match TRBD1. The germline V gene encodes CDR1 LGHDT and CDR2 YNNKEL (reference sequence). CDR3 length equals 15 residues. The V segment lost 5 bases and the J segment 3 bases; nucleotides outside the gene matches: 10. The CDR3 DNA reads TGTGCCAGCAGCTACACGACAGGGAAAAACTACGAGCAGTACTTC. This codes for CASSYTTGKNYEQYF.

The chain links TRBV4-2 to TRBJ2-5, with D hard to call. The CDR3 contains 14 residues. Per germline, CDR1 LGHNA and CDR2 YNFKEQ. Deletions cut 5 bases from V and 5 bases from J, with 15 bases between. The CDR3 DNA reads as TGTGCCAGCAGCGCGCGAGGTGTGAGGGAGACCCAGTACTTC. It yields the protein CASSARGVRETQYF.

The chain recombines TRBV9 with TRBJ2-1; D uncertain. The CDR3 runs to 12 residues. Trimming took off 4 bases at V and 5 bases at J, with 7 bases between the two ends. From germline, CDR1 is SGDLS and CDR2 YYNGEE. CDR3 residues: CASSLRDNEQFF. As DNA, the CDR3 is TGTGCCAGCAGCCTAAGAGACAATGAGCAGTTCTTC.